This T cell receptor beta chain was recovered during a study of T cells in Graves' hyperthyroidism and ophthalmopathy. Amplification yielded TCR beta CDR3 regions, with RNA transcripts as the source. HTBI primers were used for first-round RT-PCR of the TCR CDR3. Each CDR3 protein gets one entry after TCRdb re-called the multiplex PCR reads with MiXCR. Among 610,000 or so distinct CDR3 sequences listed, roughly 46% were seen once. Germline V gives CDR1 SGHTA, CDR2 FQGNSA. Trimming cost V 6 bases and J 18 bases, with 12 bases left between them. The CDR3 sequence is 10 residues long. The clonotype originates from a woman in her late teens or twenties with Graves' hyperthyroidism. The genes are TRBV7-2 and TRBJ2-6; D remains ambiguous. Source material: peripheral blood or thyroid tissue (not recorded which). CDR3 in amino acids: CASSRDTPTF. In DNA, the CDR3 is TGTGCCAGCAGTCGAGATACTCCGACTTTC.